Shown below are 9 T cell receptor beta chains from a single sample sequenced in a study of blood T cell repertoires in COVID-19. Here immunoSEQ multiplex PCR was the method, and the copy in TCRdb shows in-frame clones only, minus some. The sample yields about 300,000 clones, nearly 90% seen once. Sequencing used PBMCs or T cells enriched from blood (not recorded which). All receptors derive from a woman in her 30s who had recovered from COVID-19.

The chain links TRBV3-1 (or the pseudogene TRBV3-2) to TRBJ2-3, with 7 bases aligning to TRBD1. The germline V gene encodes CDR1 LGHDT and CDR2 YNNKEL (reference sequence). The V segment lost 2 bases and the J segment 0 bases; nucleotides outside the gene matches: 2. There are 15 residues in the CDR3. CDR3 coding DNA: TGTGCCAGCAGCCAACAGGACAGGAGCACAGATACGCAGTATTTT. Translation: CASSQQDRSTDTQYF.

The chain combines TRBV23-1 with TRBJ2-1, with 8 positions matching TRBD1. TRBV23-1 is treated as an ORF (open reading frame) with a function not yet certain. V lost 8 bases and J lost 5; bases outside the gene matches: 8. The CDR3 consists of 14 residues. CDR3 coding DNA: TGCGCCAGCCCCCCAGGGGGCGCCCACAATGAGCAGTTCTTC. Amino acid sequence: CASPPGGAHNEQFF.

The V and J genes are TRBV6-5 and TRBJ2-7; tentatively, D is TRBD1 (5 bases). Per the germline V gene, CDR1 is MNHEY and CDR2 is SVGAGI. The CDR3 runs 14 residues. V was pared by 0 bases and J by 8 bases, with 14 bases between. In nucleotides, the CDR3 is TGTGCCAGCAGTTACTCGCTACAGGCTGTTAAGCAGTACTTC. This encodes CASSYSLQAVKQYF.

The V call is TRBV19, the J call TRBJ2-2, with D possibly TRBD1 on 7 matching bases. The CDR3 runs to 16 residues. The germline V gene encodes CDR1 LNHDA and CDR2 SQIVND (reference sequence). V lost 3 bases, J lost 4 bases, and 15 bases lay in between. The CDR3 sequence is CASSIRGTAITGELFF. In DNA, the CDR3 is TGTGCCAGTAGTATTCGGGGGACAGCTATCACCGGGGAGCTGTTTTTT.

This chain joins TRBV2 and TRBJ2-3, with 7 bases aligning to TRBD2. Germline trimming cut 3 bases from V and 6 bases from J; bases unmatched to any gene: 9. The CDR3 has 15 residues. Germline CDR1 SNHLY, CDR2 FYNNEI. Written as DNA, the CDR3 is TGTGCCAGCAGTGACTCTCTGGGGGGGAGCGATACGCAGTATTTT. Protein sequence: CASSDSLGGSDTQYF.

V gene TRBV9 combines with J gene TRBJ2-5, with 7 bases that match TRBD2. This CDR3 has 15 amino acids. With 2 bases clipped from V and 5 bases from J, the junction kept 9 bases outside the gene matches. Per the germline V gene, CDR1 is SGDLS and CDR2 is YYNGEE. CDR3 DNA sequence: TGTGCCAGCAGCGTGACTAGCCGGGGCTGGGAGACCCAGTACTTC. Encoded protein: CASSVTSRGWETQYF.

The gene calls are TRBV7-3 and TRBJ1-1, with D maybe TRBD1 (5 bases). The V gene lost 2 bases and the J gene lost 4 bases, with 11 bases spanning the gap. Germline CDR1 SGHTA, CDR2 FQGTGA. This CDR3 spans 14 amino acids. The CDR3 loop reads CASSLRRVSTEAFF. The CDR3 nucleotides read TGTGCCAGCAGCTTACGCAGGGTCAGCACTGAAGCTTTCTTT.

The V call is TRBV5-4, the J call TRBJ2-1; 8 positions match TRBD2. The CDR3 contains 16 residues. The germline V gene encodes CDR1 SGHNT and CDR2 YYREEE (reference sequence). Losses at the gene ends were 0 bases for V and 0 bases for J; bases not matched to a gene: 2. The CDR3 nucleotides are TGTGCCAGCAGCTTGGACCTAGCGGGCTCCTACAATGAGCAGTTCTTC. This translates into CASSLDLAGSYNEQFF.

The V call is TRBV5-1, the J call TRBJ1-6, with 7 bases lining up with TRBD1. V shed 3 bases and J 8 bases; nucleotides not matched to a gene: 14. Germline V gene data show CDR1 as SGHRS and CDR2 as YFSETQ. The length of the CDR3 is 17 residues. The CDR3 nucleotides are TGCGCCAGCAGCTCCAGGAGACAGGGCCTTGGGGATTCACCCCTCCACTTT. Encoded protein: CASSSRRQGLGDSPLHF.